This T cell receptor beta chain emerged from a study of T cell responses to AZD1222 COVID-19 vaccine. This table comes from immunoSEQ multiplex PCR, and its TCRdb copy is limited to in-frame clones, with some not included. The sample holds roughly 110,000 clones, approximately 93% seen once. Germline V gene data show CDR1 as SGHVS and CDR2 as FNYEAQ. Trimming removed 2 bases from V and 0 bases from J; junction bases left unmatched: 4. This CDR3 comprises 16 residues. This sample comprised peripheral blood, obtained on day 0 of AZD1222 vaccination. The sequence derives from an adult in good health. The chain has TRBV7-6 and TRBJ2-3, with 8 bases lining up with TRBD2. CDR3 sequence reads: CASSLTGGASTDTQYF. The CDR3 DNA sequence: TGTGCCAGCAGCTTAACGGGGGGGGCTAGCACAGATACGCAGTATTTT.